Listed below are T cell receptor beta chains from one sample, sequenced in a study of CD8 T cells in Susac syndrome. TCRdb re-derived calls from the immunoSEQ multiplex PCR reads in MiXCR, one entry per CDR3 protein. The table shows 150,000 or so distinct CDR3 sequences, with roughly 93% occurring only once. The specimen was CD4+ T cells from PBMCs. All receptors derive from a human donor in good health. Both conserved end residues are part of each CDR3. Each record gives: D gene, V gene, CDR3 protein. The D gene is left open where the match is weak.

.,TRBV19,CASSILGSISGWETQYF
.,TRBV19,CASSIGGGRYEQYF
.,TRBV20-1,CSANGPGVSYEQYF
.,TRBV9,CASSEEGPKYQETQYF
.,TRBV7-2,CASSLVAPETQYF
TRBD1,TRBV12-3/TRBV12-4,CASSYHRGKVSEAFF
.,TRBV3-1,CASSQNSYEQYF
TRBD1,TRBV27,CASRPTTGNYGYTF
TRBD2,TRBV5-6,CASPLAGVTNEQFF
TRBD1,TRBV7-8,CASSLQGENTEAFF
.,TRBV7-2,CASSLYRYNEQFF
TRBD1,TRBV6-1,CASSPNDRATEAFF
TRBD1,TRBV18,CASSPTQGLMNTEAFF
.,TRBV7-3,CASSPGGEGMNTEAFF
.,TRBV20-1,CSARGAAQDGYTF
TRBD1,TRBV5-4,CASRSSGTGKETQYF
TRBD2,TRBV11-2,CASSLEPQGGGQETQYF
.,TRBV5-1,CASSLALNGEQFF
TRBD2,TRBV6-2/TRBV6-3,CASSPVSSGYYEQYF
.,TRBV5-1,CASSTGRVETQYF
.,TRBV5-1,CASSLAPLEEQYF
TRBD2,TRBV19,CASSIGGSGGVQFF
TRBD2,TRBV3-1,CASSLGLVQGHEQFF
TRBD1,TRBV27,CASKQPDRATEAFF
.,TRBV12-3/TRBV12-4,CASSFSSDTQYF
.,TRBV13,CASSLVGTPGRTDTQYF
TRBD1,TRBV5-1,CARKRRTGHNTGELFF
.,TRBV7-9,CASTYDRGRNTEAFF
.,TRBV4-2,CASSQDQAGPSGANVLTF
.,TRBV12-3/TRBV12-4,CASSLVSGHYRVGEGTQYF
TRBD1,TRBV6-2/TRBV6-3,CASTRQGSGQPQHF
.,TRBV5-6,CASSLWGEETQYF
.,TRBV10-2,CASSESSGEAFF
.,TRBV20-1,CSAKRPATNEKLFF
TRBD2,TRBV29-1,CSVEAGETASTDTQYF
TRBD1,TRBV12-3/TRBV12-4,CASIRTGEWNTIYF
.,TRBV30,CAWSVKVGTEAFF
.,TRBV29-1,CSVGESGGDSPLHF
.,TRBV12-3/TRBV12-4,CASSWAETQYF
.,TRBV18,CASSPPGTSPGETQYF
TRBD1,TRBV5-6,CASSHSGQGYGYTF
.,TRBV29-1,CSVEDPFLNTEAFF
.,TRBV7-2,CASSFGRGLSTDTQYF
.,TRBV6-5,CASSYSYFGSYEQYF
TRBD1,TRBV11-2,CASSLGQSTSGNTIYF
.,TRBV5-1,CASSAALEVGRDTQYF
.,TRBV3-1,CASSQDSGELFF
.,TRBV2,CASIGGVNYGYTF